This T cell receptor beta chain was documented in a study of cytomegalovirus exposure and HLA in healthy donors. This CDR3 has 15 residues. J gave up 6 bases and V 0 bases, and 5 bases lay outside the gene matches. The germline V gene has CDR1 SGHRS and CDR2 YFSETQ. Study results and caveats: There were 150 or so TCR beta chains listed as cytomegalovirus-associated. Earlier analysis looked at TCR beta V segments, and most were productive about 90% or about 30% of the time. V segments that were indistinguishable, TRBV6-2 and TRBV6-3 among them, were omitted from analysis.

PCR was performed using 60 Vbeta and 13 Jbeta primers. The assay was immunoSEQ multiplex PCR, and TCRdb's table has in-frame clones only and misses some. The sample consists of over 150,000 clones, about 80% of them appearing once. These donors counted as nominally healthy when sampled, but unrecorded immune exposures were likely. As concerns this clone: The antigen is unknown.

The chain carries TRBV5-1 and TRBJ2-7, with 11 nucleotides matching TRBD1. The receptor comes from a man in his forties in good health and CMV-seronegative. Material: PBMCs. DNA of the CDR3: TGCGCCAGCAGCTTGGAGGGACAGGGGGTTCGCGAGCAGTACTTC. Translating it yields CASSLEGQGVREQYF. Full variable domain (remainder filled in from reference TRBV5-1 and TRBJ2-7): KAGVTQTPRYLIKTRGQQVTLSCSPISGHRSVSWYQQTPGQGLQFLFEYFSETQRNKGNFPGRFSGRQFSNSRSEMNVSTLELGDSALYLCASSLEGQGVREQYFGPGTRLTVT.